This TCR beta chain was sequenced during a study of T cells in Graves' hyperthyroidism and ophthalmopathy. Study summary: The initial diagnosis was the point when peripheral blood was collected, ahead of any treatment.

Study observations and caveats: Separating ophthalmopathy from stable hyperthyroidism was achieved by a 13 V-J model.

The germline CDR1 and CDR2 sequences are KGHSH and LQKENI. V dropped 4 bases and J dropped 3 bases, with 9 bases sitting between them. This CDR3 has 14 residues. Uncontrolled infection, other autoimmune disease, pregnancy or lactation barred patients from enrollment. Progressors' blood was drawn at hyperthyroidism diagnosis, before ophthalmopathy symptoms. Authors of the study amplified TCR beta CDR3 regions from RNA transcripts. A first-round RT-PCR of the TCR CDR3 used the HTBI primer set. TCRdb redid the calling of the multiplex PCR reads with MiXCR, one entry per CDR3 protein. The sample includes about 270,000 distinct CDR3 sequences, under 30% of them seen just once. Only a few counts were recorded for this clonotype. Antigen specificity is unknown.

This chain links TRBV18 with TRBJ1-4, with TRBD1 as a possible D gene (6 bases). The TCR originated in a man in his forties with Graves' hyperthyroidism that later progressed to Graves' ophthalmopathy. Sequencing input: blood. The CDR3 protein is CASSQQGSNEKLFF. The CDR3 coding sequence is TGTGCCAGCTCACAACAGGGTTCTAATGAAAAACTGTTTTTT.